Each of the 7 T cell receptor beta chains below was sequenced from the same sample in a study of shared clonotypes between healthy human individuals. Method: immunoSEQ multiplex PCR; TCRdb's copy keeps in-frame clones and lacks some. Of 850,000 to 1,200,000 clones detected, 60% to 80% appear once; the ten largest clones hold approximately 1.5%. Sequencing was done on a sample of memory CD4+ T cells sorted from blood. Subset reported: CD45RA-negative fraction. The receptors come from a man between 18 and 29 years old in good health.

The gene calls are TRBV9 and TRBJ2-3; a possible D gene is TRBD1 (6 bases). The CDR3 runs to 15 residues. Trimming left V 0 bases short and J 4 bases short, with 12 bases between. Germline CDR1 and CDR2: SGDLS and YYNGEE. CDR3 residues: CASSVGQAKADTQYF. The CDR3 DNA sequence: TGTGCCAGCAGCGTAGGACAGGCCAAGGCAGATACGCAGTATTTT.

The chain carries TRBV7-2 and TRBJ2-7, with D possibly being TRBD1 (6 bases). This CDR3 has 15 residues. The germline gives CDR1 SGHTA, CDR2 FQGNSA. V was pared by 2 bases and J by 3 bases, with 14 bases between. CDR3 sequence (DNA): TGTGCCAGCAGCTTATCAATAGGACAGCGCTACGAGCAGTACTTC. It encodes CASSLSIGQRYEQYF. Complete variable domain (other parts from reference TRBV7-2 and TRBJ2-7): GAGVSQSPSNKVTEKGKDVELRCDPISGHTALYWYRQSLGQGLEFLIYFQGNSAPDKSGLPSDRFSAERTGGSVSTLTIQRTQQEDSAVYLCASSLSIGQRYEQYFGPGTRLTVT.

There are many counts of this clone. The J gene is TRBJ1-6, the V gene TRBV6-1; D is perhaps TRBD1 (5 bases). V dropped 4 bases and J dropped 7 bases, with 17 bases sitting between them. Germline V CDR1 and CDR2: MNHNS, SASEGT. CDR3 length: 16 residues. In nucleotides, the CDR3 is TGTGCCAGCAGTGCGATTACTACAGGAGCGAATTCACCCCTCCACTTT. Translation: CASSAITTGANSPLHF.

In this sample, this clone turned up a few times. This rearrangement joins TRBV29-1 to TRBJ1-1; no reliable D call. Trimming stripped 8 bases from V and 1 base from J, with 8 bases between. The germline V gene encodes CDR1 SQVTM and CDR2 ANQGSEA. This CDR3 is 11 amino acids long. The CDR3 sequence is CSSEGNTEAFF. CDR3 nucleotide sequence: TGCAGCAGTGAGGGGAACACTGAAGCTTTCTTT.

This chain joins TRBV6-5 and TRBJ1-4, with D unclear. CDR1 and CDR2 from the germline V gene are MNHEY and SVGAGI. Trimming shortened V by 2 bases and J by 8 bases, and 6 bases separated the two germline ends. The CDR3 is 12 amino acids. The DNA of the CDR3 is TGTGCCAGCAGTTACAGGCGAGAAAAACTGTTTTTT. Translated, it gives CASSYRREKLFF.

The chain couples TRBV7-2 to TRBJ1-6; TRBD1 is a possible D gene (6 bases). The CDR3 totals 16 residues. Trimming pared 0 bases from V and 7 bases from J, leaving 13 bases between. Germline loops: CDR1 SGHTA, CDR2 FQGNSA. The CDR3 bases are TGTGCCAGCAGCTTAGCCTCTATGGACAGAAATTCACCCCTCCACTTT. Its protein is CASSLASMDRNSPLHF.

In its sample, this clone was seen many times. The V and J genes are TRBV19 and TRBJ2-7, with a possible D match to TRBD2 (5 bases). Germline V lookup: CDR1 LNHDA, CDR2 SQIVND (reference sequence). This CDR3 contains 15 residues. V lost 0 bases and J lost 7, with 16 bases in between. CDR3 nucleotide sequence: TGTGCCAGTAGTATAGATTCGGAGAGGGTAAGAGAGCAGTACTTC. The encoded protein is CASSIDSERVREQYF.